The 31 T cell receptor beta chains below all came from one sample that was sequenced in a study of STAT5B mutations in CD4+ large granular lymphocyte leukemia. Sequencing used immunoSEQ multiplex PCR; TCRdb keeps in-frame clones, though not all of them. The sample carries almost 20,000 clones, approximately 84% recorded once. Material: CD4+ T cells from blood buffy coats. These receptors were collected from a human donor in good health.

The V and J genes are TRBV19 and TRBJ2-6; D possibly corresponds to TRBD1 (5 bases). The CDR3 totals 13 residues. Deletions cut 4 bases from V and 9 bases from J, with 10 bases between. Germline CDR1 is LNHDA and CDR2 is SQIVND (reference sequence). CDR3: CASSKQADNVLTF. CDR3 bases: TGTGCCAGTAGTAAACAGGCCGACAACGTCCTGACTTTC.

The chain combines TRBV30 with TRBJ2-3; D not certain. V was trimmed by 5 bases and J by 0 bases, leaving 12 bases between them. The CDR3 runs to 14 residues. The germline V gene encodes CDR1 GTSNPN and CDR2 SVGIG (reference sequence). This chain's CDR3 is CAWVRFSSTDTQYF. The CDR3 DNA follows: TGTGCCTGGGTCAGGTTTTCTAGCACAGATACGCAGTATTTT. The full variable domain, its missing parts supplied by reference TRBV30 and TRBJ2-3, is SQTIHQWPATLVQPVGSPLSLECTVEGTSNPNLYWYRQAAGRGLQLLFYSVGIGQISSEVPQNLSASRPQDRQFILSSKKLLLSDSGFYLCAWVRFSSTDTQYFGPGTRLTVL.

The V gene is TRBV6-1, the J gene TRBJ2-5, with D possibly being TRBD2 (6 bases). Between the trimmed V and J ends, which lost 2 bases and 1 base, there was a span of 17 bases. The CDR3 runs 17 residues. Germline V gives CDR1 MNHNS, CDR2 SASEGT. CDR3 region: CASSETPPGSSQETQYF. The CDR3 DNA is TGTGCCAGCAGTGAAACCCCCCCCGGGAGCAGCCAAGAGACCCAGTACTTC.

The chain recombines TRBV29-1 with TRBJ2-4; 11 bases fit TRBD2. Losses at the gene ends were 7 bases for V and 0 bases for J; bases not matched to a gene: 5. Germline assignment: CDR1 SQVTM and CDR2 ANQGSEA. The CDR3 spans 15 residues. The CDR3 region has the DNA TGCAGCGCCCAGGGACTAGCGGTAGCCAAAAACATTCAGTACTTC. Its protein product is CSAQGLAVAKNIQYF.

This clone was found a few times. V gene TRBV30 combines with J gene TRBJ2-1; 7 positions agree with TRBD2. V was pared by 5 bases and J by 9 bases, with 22 bases of the junction left unmatched. The CDR3 loop spans 17 amino acids. In germline, CDR1 is GTSNPN, CDR2 SVGIG (reference sequence). The CDR3 here is CAWGFRRVGGRWGEQFF. Written as DNA, the CDR3 is TGTGCCTGGGGGTTTCGAAGGGTGGGCGGGAGATGGGGTGAGCAGTTCTTC.

This clone was detected once. The CDR3 sequence is CAISSTSGRVNEQFF. In DNA, the CDR3 is TGTGCCATCAGTTCCACTAGCGGGAGGGTGAATGAGCAGTTCTTC. The chain joins TRBV10-3 to TRBJ2-1; 13 bases align to TRBD2. V shed 5 bases and J 7 bases; nucleotides not matched to a gene: 5. Looked up from germline, CDR1 is ENHRY and CDR2 is SYGVKD. CDR3 length: 15 residues.

This chain uses TRBV29-1 with TRBJ2-6, with TRBD1 identical over 7 bases. This CDR3 contains 14 residues. Germline CDR1 reads SQVTM; CDR2 reads ANQGSEA. V lost 6 bases to trimming and J lost 4 bases; unmatched junction nucleotides: 6. The CDR3 reads CSVSDRAGANVLTF. In DNA form, the CDR3 reads TGCAGCGTCTCCGACAGGGCCGGGGCCAACGTCCTGACTTTC. The full variable domain, with the rest looked up from reference TRBV29-1 and TRBJ2-6, is SAVISQKPSRDICQRGTSLTIQCQVDSQVTMMFWYRQQPGQSLTLIATANQGSEATYESGFVIDKFPISRPNLTFSTLTVSNMSPEDSSIYLCSVSDRAGANVLTFGAGSRLTVL.

The chain uses TRBV5-8 and TRBJ2-1; the match to TRBD1 covers 10 bases. J gave up 4 bases and V 4 bases, and 8 bases lay outside the gene matches. The CDR3 is made up of 16 amino acids. The germline V gene encodes CDR1 SGHTS and CDR2 YDEGEE. DNA for the CDR3: TGTGCCAGCAGCACTTCCGGGACAGGGGCTTACAATGAGCAGTTCTTC. This encodes CASSTSGTGAYNEQFF. The complete variable domain, with remaining parts taken from reference TRBV5-8 and TRBJ2-1, reads EAGVTQSPTHLIKTRGQQATLRCSPISGHTSVYWYQQALGLGLQFLLWYDEGEERNRGNFPPRFSGRQFPNYSSELNVNALELEDSALYLCASSTSGTGAYNEQFFGPGTRLTVL.

The chain joins TRBV28 to TRBJ1-5; D is unclear. Germline CDR1 MDHEN, CDR2 SYDVKM. The CDR3 loop spans 11 amino acids. Trimming took 6 bases from V and 4 from J, leaving 4 bases between them. This CDR3 reads CASRRNQPQHF. DNA of the CDR3: TGTGCCAGCAGACGAAATCAGCCCCAGCATTTT.

The J gene is TRBJ2-7, the V gene TRBV27; 14 bases fit TRBD2. Per germline, CDR1 MNHEY and CDR2 SMNVEV (reference sequence). The CDR3 is made up of 17 amino acids. J lost 4 bases, V lost 4 bases, and 9 bases had no gene match. CDR3 DNA: TGTGCCAGCAGTTCAACCTCCGGGACTAGCGGGAGTTACGAGCAGTACTTC. The encoded protein is CASSSTSGTSGSYEQYF.

This sequence joins TRBV7-2 and TRBJ1-1; 7 bases match TRBD1. V shed 6 bases, J shed 6 bases, and the junction held 13 bases outside the gene matches. Germline values: CDR1 SGHTA, CDR2 FQGNSA. The CDR3 is 15 amino acids. As DNA, the CDR3 is TGTGCCAGCAGTTTAAATCCGGGACAGTATGCTGAAGCTTTCTTT. It specifies CASSLNPGQYAEAFF.

The rearrangement links TRBV18 to TRBJ2-1; D is unclear. From germline, CDR1 is KGHSH and CDR2 LQKENI. The CDR3 length is 14 residues. Trimming removed 3 bases at V and 8 bases at J, with 14 bases between. CDR3 loop: CASSPSHGKDEQFF. DNA for the CDR3: TGTGCCAGCTCACCTTCACATGGGAAGGATGAGCAGTTCTTC.

This clone has more than one count but fewer than ten. J is TRBJ1-4 and V is TRBV5-4; no clear D gene. The CDR3 length is 14 residues. The V gene lost 0 bases and the J gene lost 3 bases, with 6 bases spanning the gap. Germline V CDR1 and CDR2: SGHNT, YYREEE (reference sequence). CDR3 DNA: TGTGCCAGCAGCTTGGGGTTACCTAATGAAAAACTGTTTTTT. Amino acids: CASSLGLPNEKLFF.

This sequence joins TRBV7-9 and TRBJ1-1, with TRBD1 as a possible D gene (5 bases). CDR1 is SEHNR, CDR2 FQNEAQ, per germline (reference sequence). The CDR3 runs 14 residues. The V gene lost 11 bases and the J gene lost 4 bases, with 20 bases spanning the gap. This chain's CDR3 is CADSDNIGGTEAFF. In nucleotides, the CDR3 is TGTGCCGACAGCGATAACATTGGGGGCACTGAAGCTTTCTTT.

The chain links TRBV6-1 to TRBJ1-2, with unresolved D. Germline values: CDR1 MNHNS, CDR2 SASEGT. This CDR3 is built from 11 residues. Trimming pared 4 bases from V and 5 bases from J, leaving 5 bases between. The CDR3 is CASSGGYGYTF. CDR3 DNA: TGTGCCAGCAGTGGAGGGTATGGCTACACCTTC.

The gene calls are TRBV9 and TRBJ2-1; D unresolved. Germline V lookup: CDR1 SGDLS, CDR2 YYNGEE. The CDR3 totals 15 residues. Trimming stripped 2 bases from V and 6 bases from J, with 15 bases between. This CDR3 reads CASSVSLDALNEQFF. For the CDR3, the DNA is TGTGCCAGCAGCGTTTCCTTGGACGCACTCAATGAGCAGTTCTTC.

The chain links TRBV7-2 to TRBJ1-4; TRBD1 might be the D (6 bases). The CDR3 sequence is 13 residues long. The V gene's germline CDR1 is SGHTA and CDR2 FQGNSA. Trimming pared 2 bases from V and 12 bases from J, leaving 13 bases between. The DNA of the CDR3 is TGTGCCAGCAGCTTAAGGGACACCTTGGAACTGTTTTTT. The encoded protein is CASSLRDTLELFF.

This sequence joins TRBV7-6 and TRBJ2-7; 8 bases agree with TRBD2. The V segment lost 5 bases and the J segment 2 bases; nucleotides outside the gene matches: 5. In germline, CDR1 is SGHVS, CDR2 FNYEAQ. The CDR3 covers 14 residues. CDR3: CASSPREGPYEQYF. CDR3 coding DNA: TGTGCCAGCAGCCCTCGGGAGGGCCCCTACGAGCAGTACTTC.

The genes are TRBV10-1 and TRBJ2-1; 9 nucleotides agree with TRBD2. With V trimmed by 5 bases and J by 5 bases, 10 bases remained unmatched. This CDR3 has 16 amino acids. Germline V gene data show CDR1 as WNHNN and CDR2 as SYGVQD (reference sequence). This CDR3 is CASSQKTSGADNEQFF. The DNA for the CDR3 is TGCGCCAGCAGTCAAAAGACTAGCGGAGCTGACAATGAGCAGTTCTTC.

The chain couples TRBV6-5 to TRBJ2-5, with 7 nucleotides matching TRBD1. Per the germline V gene, CDR1 is MNHEY and CDR2 is SVGAGI. The CDR3 consists of 14 residues. V shed 7 bases, J shed 4 bases, and the junction held 9 bases outside the gene matches. CDR3 coding DNA: TGTGCCAGCAACCCAGGGGGTCTAGTAGAGACCCAGTACTTC. It encodes CASNPGGLVETQYF.

This chain connects TRBV19 to TRBJ2-1; TRBD2 might be the D (5 bases). V lost 4 bases to trimming and J lost 1 base, with 8 bases between them. Germline V gene sequence: CDR1 LNHDA, CDR2 SQIVND (reference sequence). The CDR3 has 14 residues. The CDR3, as DNA: TGTGCCAGTAGTAGGCAGCGGTCCTACAATGAGCAGTTCTTC. Its translation is CASSRQRSYNEQFF.

This chain links TRBV18 with TRBJ1-5, with D uncertain. The CDR3 loop spans 15 amino acids. V gave up 3 bases and J gave up 7 bases, with 16 bases separating them. Germline-derived CDR1 and CDR2 are KGHSH and LQKENI. This CDR3 reads CASSPQAGRRQPQHF. The DNA for the CDR3 is TGTGCCAGCTCACCGCAGGCGGGAAGGAGACAGCCCCAGCATTTT.

The rearrangement links TRBV9 to TRBJ2-3; D is uncertain. Germline loops: CDR1 SGDLS, CDR2 YYNGEE. The CDR3 has 15 residues. V was trimmed by 2 bases and J by 1 base, leaving 11 bases between them. The CDR3 region has the DNA TGTGCCAGCAGCGTCCGAGACGCCGGCACAGATACGCAGTATTTT. Residues: CASSVRDAGTDTQYF.

The CDR3 spells CATSRDGTQGQTISGANVLTF. The DNA of the CDR3 is TGTGCCACCAGCAGAGATGGGACGCAGGGCCAGACCATATCTGGGGCCAACGTCCTGACTTTC. This chain connects TRBV15 to TRBJ2-6; D may correspond to TRBD1 or TRBD2 (5 bases each). Per germline, CDR1 LNHNV and CDR2 YYDKDF (reference sequence). The germline V and J ends were trimmed by 0 bases and 1 base, with 22 bases remaining between them. This CDR3 is 21 amino acids long.

Only a few counts were recorded for this clone. The chain joins TRBV11-2 to TRBJ2-6; no reliable D call. Per the germline V gene, CDR1 is SGHAT and CDR2 is FQNNGV. V was trimmed by 10 bases and J by 0 bases, leaving 10 bases between them. The CDR3 length is 14 residues. Here the CDR3 DNA reads TGTGCCAAAGAGGCGGTCTCTGGGGCCAACGTCCTGACTTTC. This codes for CAKEAVSGANVLTF.

J is TRBJ1-1 and V is TRBV10-3, with a tentative D call TRBD1 (6 bases). Per the germline V gene, CDR1 is ENHRY and CDR2 is SYGVKD. The V end lost 3 bases, the J end lost 11 bases, and 19 bases lay between the germline ends. CDR3 length equals 14 residues. The CDR3 bases are TGTGCCATCAGTGAATCAAGCGGTAGGGGGGCCGCTTTCTTT. Its translation is CAISESSGRGAAFF.

The chain has TRBV6-4 and TRBJ2-1; 13 nucleotides match TRBD2. The CDR3 has 16 amino acids. After removal of 4 bases from V and 7 bases from J, the junction contained 7 bases not matched to a gene. Germline V CDR1 and CDR2: MRHNA, SNTAGT. The CDR3 sequence: CASSAGTSGALNEQFF. CDR3 nucleotide sequence: TGTGCCAGCAGTGCTGGGACTAGCGGGGCCCTTAATGAGCAGTTCTTC.

The table lists this clone with a count of one. This sequence joins TRBV4-1 and TRBJ2-3, with TRBD2 matching over 10 bases. This CDR3 is built from 17 residues. Trimming at V came to 1 base and at J to 0 bases, leaving 4 bases not matched to a gene. Germline-derived CDR1 and CDR2 are MGHRA and YSYEKL. The CDR3 DNA is TGCGCCAGCAGCCAAGGTAGCGGGGGGCCTAGCACAGATACGCAGTATTTT. It translates to CASSQGSGGPSTDTQYF.

The genes are TRBV5-6 and TRBJ2-1; 8 positions match TRBD2. The J segment lost 2 bases and the V segment lost 4 bases, leaving 5 bases of the junction unmatched. The germline V gene has CDR1 SGHDT and CDR2 YYEEEE. The CDR3 extends over 15 amino acids. CDR3: CASSRGGETYNEQFF. The CDR3 region has the DNA TGTGCCAGCAGCCGGGGGGGGGAGACCTACAATGAGCAGTTCTTC.

This chain joins TRBV4-2 and TRBJ2-1; D is ambiguous. V lost 1 base to trimming and J lost 3 bases, with 4 bases between them. CDR1 and CDR2 from the germline V gene are LGHNA and YNFKEQ. The CDR3 covers 13 residues. The CDR3 is CASSQVGYNEQFF. CDR3 sequence (DNA): TGTGCCAGCAGCCAAGTGGGCTACAATGAGCAGTTCTTC.

This clone has a single count. The CDR3 bases are TGTGCCAGCAGCGGATGGGGTCTGGGCGAGCAGTACTTC. Its translation is CASSGWGLGEQYF. V and J are TRBV7-2 and TRBJ2-7; D is uncertain. This CDR3 is built from 13 residues. Looked up from germline, CDR1 is SGHTA and CDR2 is FQGNSA. Trimming left V 5 bases short and J 6 bases short, with 14 bases between.